Here is one T cell receptor (beta chain) with its context. The study ran its PCR with 60 Vbeta and 13 Jbeta primers. Method: immunoSEQ multiplex PCR; TCRdb's copy keeps in-frame clones and lacks some. This table has under 200,000 clones, around 84% appearing once. These data belong to a study of cytomegalovirus exposure and HLA in healthy donors. Study as a whole: The Caucasian-associated ancestry cluster contained roughly four fifths of the approximately 420 genotyped donors.

Nominally healthy donors provided the samples, though records likely missed some immune exposures. This receptor was taken from a young man in good health and CMV-seronegative. The sequencing sample was made of PBMCs.

This CDR3 reads CASSLGSAQNIQYF. In nucleotides, the CDR3 is TGTGCCAGCAGTTTAGGCAGCGCGCAAAACATTCAGTACTTC. The rearrangement links TRBV2 to TRBJ2-4; D call uncertain. The CDR3 is made up of 14 amino acids. Looked up from germline, CDR1 is SNHLY and CDR2 is FYNNEI. Trimming removed 5 bases at V and 5 bases at J, with 13 bases between. Full variable domain (remainder filled in from reference TRBV2 and TRBJ2-4): EPEVTQTPSHQVTQMGQEVILRCVPISNHLYFYWYRQILGQKVEFLVSFYNNEISEKSEIFDDQFSVERPDGSNFTLKIRSTKLEDSAMYFCASSLGSAQNIQYFGAGTRLSVL.